One and the same sample provided the 17 T cell receptor beta chains below, sequenced in a study of blood T cell dynamics during melanoma immunotherapy. Time point reported: pre-treatment baseline. Only in-frame clones appear in the TCRdb table, and some are missing; sequencing was by immunoSEQ multiplex PCR. The data contain 15,000 to 20,000 clones, roughly 92% of them singletons. Sample: blood, taken from a patient treated with checkpoint blockade. The receptors derive from a human donor with melanoma.

The chain employs TRBV27 and TRBJ1-2, with 9 bases that match TRBD1. V was pared by 11 bases and J by 2 bases, with 12 bases of the junction left unmatched. CDR3 length: 15 residues. The germline CDR1 and CDR2 sequences are MNHEY and SMNVEV (reference sequence). The CDR3 DNA reads TGTGCCTCCATGGGACCGGGACAGGGAAACTATGGCTACACCTTC. The encoded protein is CASMGPGQGNYGYTF.

The V gene is TRBV5-4, the J gene TRBJ2-7; D not resolved. Germline lookup yields CDR1 SGHNT and CDR2 YYREEE (reference sequence). V lost 1 base to trimming and J lost 6 bases, with 14 bases between them. This CDR3 region has 14 residues. The CDR3 coding sequence is TGTGCCAGCAGCTTGAGGCTTGAAGGTTCCGAGCAGTACTTC. Its translation: CASSLRLEGSEQYF.

The V and J genes are TRBV28 and TRBJ1-1; unclear D gene. CDR3 length: 13 residues. CDR1 and CDR2 from the germline V gene are MDHEN and SYDVKM. V was pared by 3 bases and J by 0 bases, with 5 bases between. The CDR3 reads CASSFVVNTEAFF. CDR3 coding DNA: TGTGCCAGCAGTTTTGTTGTGAACACTGAAGCTTTCTTT.

The count of this clone is one. V is TRBV5-4 and J is TRBJ1-2; D might be TRBD1 (5 bases). Trimming removed 3 bases at V and 4 bases at J, with 13 bases between. CDR3 size: 14 residues. CDR1 is SGHNT, CDR2 YYREEE, per germline (reference sequence). The CDR3: CASSSKQESYGYTF. The CDR3 DNA reads as TGTGCCAGCAGCTCAAAACAGGAATCCTATGGCTACACCTTC.

The chain couples TRBV29-1 to TRBJ2-1; D may be TRBD2 (6 bases). Germline assignment: CDR1 SQVTM and CDR2 ANQGSEA. Between the trimmed V and J ends, which lost 4 bases and 2 bases, there was a span of 12 bases. The CDR3 is 14 residues long. CDR3 sequence (DNA): TGCAGCGTTGGCCGCGGGGTCGCCTACAATGAGCAGTTCTTC. Residues: CSVGRGVAYNEQFF.

V gene TRBV5-1 combines with J gene TRBJ2-7; 7 nucleotides align to TRBD2. Germline V CDR1 and CDR2: SGHRS, YFSETQ. The V gene end was trimmed by 0 bases and the J gene end by 1 base; junction bases not matched to a gene: 7. This CDR3 comprises 16 residues. This CDR3 is CASSLVGGRGSYEQYF. The CDR3 bases are TGCGCCAGCAGCTTGGTCGGGGGGAGAGGGTCCTACGAGCAGTACTTC.

CDR3 in amino acids: CASSQKIYGTGPTGELFF. Written as DNA, the CDR3 is TGCGCCAGCAGCCAAAAGATCTACGGGACAGGACCCACCGGGGAGCTGTTTTTT. This chain uses TRBV4-1 with TRBJ2-2; 8 bases agree with TRBD1. Germline CDR1 MGHRA, CDR2 YSYEKL. The J segment lost 4 bases and the V segment lost 2 bases, leaving 12 bases of the junction unmatched. The CDR3 spans 18 residues.

The chain carries TRBV18 and TRBJ1-2, with D possibly being TRBD1 (6 bases). The CDR3 is 14 amino acids. Germline V CDR1 and CDR2: KGHSH, LQKENI. V lost 3 bases to trimming and J lost 7 bases, with 15 bases between them. The chain's CDR3 is CASSPPGAGGGYTF. For the CDR3, the DNA is TGTGCCAGCTCACCCCCAGGGGCCGGGGGTGGCTACACCTTC.

The chain employs TRBV27 and TRBJ1-6; D remains unclear. CDR1 MNHEY and CDR2 SMNVEV come from the germline V gene (reference sequence). The CDR3 loop spans 14 amino acids. V lost 3 bases and J lost 6, with 9 bases in between. CDR3 residues: CASSFGPINSPLHF. The CDR3 nucleotides read TGTGCCAGCAGTTTTGGCCCAATTAATTCACCCCTCCACTTT.

The rearrangement uses TRBV28 and TRBJ1-2, with 8 nucleotides matching TRBD1. Germline V lookup: CDR1 MDHEN, CDR2 SYDVKM. The V and J ends lost 4 bases and 0 bases, in that order; junction bases with no gene match: 4. CDR3 length: 15 amino acids. For the CDR3, the DNA is TGTGCCAGCAGTTCCCCAGGGGGCCCTAACTATGGCTACACCTTC. It encodes CASSSPGGPNYGYTF.

V usage is TRBV5-1 and J usage is TRBJ1-1; no firm D call. CDR3 length: 14 amino acids. V was shortened by 4 bases and J by 0 bases, with 10 bases between the two germline ends. Germline CDR1 and CDR2: SGHRS and YFSETQ. The CDR3 DNA follows: TGCGCCAGCAGCCCTGGGCCGATGAACACTGAAGCTTTCTTT. Residues: CASSPGPMNTEAFF.

This chain uses TRBV6-1 with TRBJ1-2; 8 bases map to TRBD1. The CDR3 is 13 residues long. CDR1 is MNHNS and CDR2 is SASEGT in the germline V gene. V gave up 7 bases and J gave up 2 bases; unmatched junction bases: 3. The CDR3 spells CASIRTGNYGYTF. In DNA, the CDR3 is TGTGCCAGCATCCGGACAGGGAACTATGGCTACACCTTC.

This CDR3 reads CAWSGTGGNEQFF. Here the CDR3 DNA reads TGTGCCTGGAGTGGGACAGGGGGAAATGAGCAGTTCTTC. The chain joins TRBV30 to TRBJ2-1; 10 nucleotides line up with TRBD1. J gave up 7 bases and V 1 base, and 1 base lay outside the gene matches. The CDR3 has 13 residues. Germline CDR1 and CDR2: GTSNPN and SVGIG (reference sequence).

V and J are TRBV2 and TRBJ2-6; D might be TRBD2 (5 bases). Germline V gene data show CDR1 as SNHLY and CDR2 as FYNNEI. V dropped 6 bases and J dropped 0 bases, with 9 bases sitting between them. This CDR3 comprises 15 residues. In nucleotides, the CDR3 is TGTGCCAGCAGCCAGAGGGACTCTGGGGCCAACGTCCTGACTTTC. It encodes CASSQRDSGANVLTF.

This clone was detected only once. The chain joins TRBV19 to TRBJ2-7; 7 bases fit TRBD2. With V trimmed by 4 bases and J by 0 bases, 6 bases remained unmatched. CDR1 and CDR2 from the germline V gene are LNHDA and SQIVND (reference sequence). The CDR3 runs 15 residues. This CDR3 reads CASSRTSDSSYEQYF. CDR3 bases: TGTGCCAGTAGTAGAACTAGCGATAGCTCCTACGAGCAGTACTTC.

This clone was counted only a few times. The chain combines TRBV30 with TRBJ1-6; 10 nucleotides align to TRBD1. V shed 5 bases and J 8 bases; nucleotides not matched to a gene: 6. Germline assignment: CDR1 GTSNPN and CDR2 SVGIG (reference sequence). The CDR3 covers 14 residues. CDR3 residues: CAWSGTGVYSPLHF. In DNA, the CDR3 is TGTGCCTGGTCCGGGACAGGGGTCTATTCACCCCTCCACTTT.

This chain connects TRBV10-3 to TRBJ2-7, with TRBD2 matching over 9 bases. The trim removed 2 bases at V and 0 bases at J, leaving 2 bases unmatched. Germline values: CDR1 ENHRY, CDR2 SYGVKD. The CDR3 totals 15 residues. CDR3 sequence: CAISEETSGSYEQYF. CDR3 DNA sequence: TGTGCCATCAGTGAGGAGACTAGCGGCTCCTACGAGCAGTACTTC.